The source of this T cell receptor beta chain is a study of blood T cell repertoires in COVID-19. Germline CDR1 is MDHEN and CDR2 is SYDVKM. The CDR3 contains 13 residues. V shed 10 bases and J 0 bases; nucleotides not matched to a gene: 2. In the 2 weeks before study entry, exposed participants met a COVID-19 case, which was PCR-confirmed or clinician-diagnosed. Per the authors' pipeline: Estimation of nucleated cell counts relied on the amplification of reference gene primers. Using immunoSEQ multiplex PCR, the repertoire was profiled, and TCRdb retains in-frame clones only, with some absent. Clone size and the V and J calls come from that table; the DNA yielded D and trimming. The repertoire holds about 160,000 clones, with roughly 90% as singletons.

This receptor was taken from a woman in her thirties or forties who had been exposed to COVID-19. V and J are TRBV28 and TRBJ2-2, with TRBD1 matching over 7 bases. The sequencing input was PBMCs or T cells enriched from blood (not recorded which). Here the CDR3 reads CATGTANTGELFF. CDR3 sequence (DNA): TGTGCCACTGGGACAGCGAACACCGGGGAGCTGTTTTTT.